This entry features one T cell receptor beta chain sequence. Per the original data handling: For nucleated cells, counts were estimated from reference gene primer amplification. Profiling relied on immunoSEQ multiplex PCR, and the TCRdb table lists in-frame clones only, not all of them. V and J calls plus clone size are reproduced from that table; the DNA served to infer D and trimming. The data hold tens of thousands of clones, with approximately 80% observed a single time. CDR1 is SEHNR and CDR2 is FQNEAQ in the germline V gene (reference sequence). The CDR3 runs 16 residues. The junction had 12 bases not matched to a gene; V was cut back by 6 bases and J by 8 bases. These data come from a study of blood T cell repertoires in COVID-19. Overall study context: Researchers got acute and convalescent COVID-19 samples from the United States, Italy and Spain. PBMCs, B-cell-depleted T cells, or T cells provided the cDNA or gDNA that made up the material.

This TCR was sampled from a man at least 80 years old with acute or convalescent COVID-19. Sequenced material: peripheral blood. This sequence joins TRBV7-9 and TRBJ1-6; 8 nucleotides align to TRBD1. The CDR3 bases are TGTGCCAGCAGAATCTCCGCCGGGACAGGAGATTCACCCCTCCACTTT. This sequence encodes CASRISAGTGDSPLHF.